These T cell receptor beta chains were read from a single sample in a study of T cells in Graves' hyperthyroidism and ophthalmopathy. From the multiplex PCR reads, TCRdb called clonotypes with MiXCR, one entry per CDR3 protein. Of 530,000 or so distinct CDR3 sequences listed, less than 25% are singletons. Sample: blood. These receptors all come from a woman in her thirties with Graves' ophthalmopathy. Each CDR3 is given with its conserved first and last residue. D genes are given only for firm matches. Some rows mark clone size as missing; the rest say once, few, many or name a class of expanded clone.

abundance	v_gene	d_gene	j_gene	CDR3aa	CDR3nt
.	TRBV29-1	TRBD2	TRBJ2-7	CSAEGIRGLPTYEQYF	TGCAGCGCTGAGGGCATTCGGGGACTACCAACCTACGAGCAGTACTTC
few	TRBV7-8	TRBD1	TRBJ1-1	CASSYLGDRGLDTEAFF	TGTGCCAGCAGCTACTTAGGGGACAGGGGGCTTGATACTGAAGCTTTCTTT
many	TRBV7-2	.	TRBJ2-7	CASSLSPTYEQYF	TGTGCCAGCAGCTTAAGTCCTACCTACGAGCAGTACTTC
many	TRBV6-5	.	TRBJ1-2	CASSYRERTVSYTF	TGTGCCAGCAGTTACAGGGAAAGAACTGTGAGCTACACCTTC
many	TRBV2	.	TRBJ1-2	CASKAGRQTNYGYTF	TGTGCCAGCAAAGCAGGGCGGCAAACTAACTATGGCTACACCTTC
many	TRBV7-2	.	TRBJ2-5	CASSSYTLQETQYF	TGTGCCAGCAGCTCCTACACACTCCAAGAGACCCAGTACTTC
.	TRBV28	TRBD1	TRBJ2-7	CASTPQDRAYYEQYF	TGTGCCAGCACCCCCCAGGACAGGGCGTACTACGAGCAGTACTTC
.	TRBV12-3/TRBV12-4	.	TRBJ2-7	CASSLTGLEGLYEQYF	TGTGCCAGCAGTTTAACAGGCTTGGAGGGTTTATACGAGCAGTACTTC
many	TRBV12-3/TRBV12-4	.	TRBJ1-5	CASSFPHVPAQHF	TGTGCCAGCAGTTTCCCGCACGTACCGGCCCAGCATTTT
few	TRBV6-1	TRBD2	TRBJ2-7	CAISWTSGTDEQYF	TGTGCCATCTCGTGGACTAGCGGGACAGACGAGCAGTACTTC
many	TRBV29-1	.	TRBJ1-1	CSATHFTEAFF	TGCAGCGCCACCCATTTCACTGAAGCTTTCTTT
few	TRBV5-1	.	TRBJ2-3	CASSSGTYTDTQYF	TGCGCCAGCAGCTCGGGGACTTACACAGATACGCAGTATTTT
.	TRBV20-1	TRBD1	TRBJ2-5	CSVVDRSQETQYF	TGCAGTGTTGTGGACAGGTCGCAAGAGACCCAGTACTTC
few	TRBV18	TRBD2	TRBJ2-5	CASSQVTAGGETQYF	TGTGCCAGCTCACAGGTCACAGCGGGGGGAGAGACCCAGTACTTC
.	TRBV12-3/TRBV12-4	.	TRBJ1-5	CASRSPIQGNQPQHF	TGTGCCAGCAGATCCCCTATACAGGGAAATCAGCCCCAGCATTTT
many	TRBV12-3/TRBV12-4	.	TRBJ2-7	CASISSASDEQYF	TGTGCCAGCATATCCTCGGCATCTGACGAGCAGTACTTC
many	TRBV12-3/TRBV12-4	TRBD2	TRBJ2-3	CASRPGLAGTDTQYF	TGTGCCAGCAGACCGGGACTAGCGGGGACAGATACGCAGTATTTT
few	TRBV28	.	TRBJ1-5	CASSLMEQPQHF	TGTGCCAGCAGTTTAATGGAACAGCCCCAGCATTTT
.	TRBV7-2	TRBD2	TRBJ2-5	CASKPASGEETQYF	TGTGCCAGCAAACCGGCTAGCGGGGAAGAGACCCAGTACTTC
.	TRBV30	TRBD1	TRBJ1-2	CAWSVYGTVGGYTF	TGTGCCTGGAGTGTATACGGGACAGTTGGTGGCTACACCTTC
.	TRBV19	.	TRBJ1-5	CASTLGRGPNQPQHF	TGTGCCAGTACCCTTGGGAGGGGACCGAATCAGCCCCAGCATTTT
many	TRBV10-2	TRBD1	TRBJ1-2	CASSPGTAFYGYTF	TGCGCCAGCAGCCCGGGGACAGCTTTCTATGGCTACACCTTC
many	TRBV10-3	.	TRBJ1-5	CAISESAWGNNQPQHF	TGTGCCATCAGTGAGTCGGCCTGGGGAAACAATCAGCCCCAGCATTTT
.	TRBV5-1	.	TRBJ2-7	CVSSLGGRSYEQYF	TGCGTCAGCAGCTTGGGGGGAAGGAGCTACGAGCAGTACTTC